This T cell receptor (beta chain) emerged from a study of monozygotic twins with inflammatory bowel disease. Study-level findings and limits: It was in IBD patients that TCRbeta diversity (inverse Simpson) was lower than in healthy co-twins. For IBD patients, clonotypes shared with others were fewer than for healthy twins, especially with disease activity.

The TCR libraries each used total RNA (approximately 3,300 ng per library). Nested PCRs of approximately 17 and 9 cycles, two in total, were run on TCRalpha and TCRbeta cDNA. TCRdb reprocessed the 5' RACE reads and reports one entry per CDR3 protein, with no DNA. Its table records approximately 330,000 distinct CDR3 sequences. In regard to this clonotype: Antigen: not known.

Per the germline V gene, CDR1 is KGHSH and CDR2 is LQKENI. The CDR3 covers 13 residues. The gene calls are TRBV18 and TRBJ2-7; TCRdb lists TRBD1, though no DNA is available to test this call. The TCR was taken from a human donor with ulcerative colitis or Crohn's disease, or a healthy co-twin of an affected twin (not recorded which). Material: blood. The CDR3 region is CASSQGAGYEQYF. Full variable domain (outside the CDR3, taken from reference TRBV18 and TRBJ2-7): NAGVMQNPRHLVRRRGQEARLRCSPMKGHSHVYWYRQLPEEGLKFMVYLQKENIIDESGMPKERFSAEFPKEGPSILRIQQVVRGDSAAYFCASSQGAGYEQYFGPGTRLTVT.